The rows below give T cell receptor beta chains drawn from one sample of a study of T cell repertoires in aging, cancer and after chemotherapy. From the multiplex PCR reads, TCRdb called clonotypes with MiXCR, one entry per CDR3 protein. The table includes thousands of distinct CDR3 sequences, roughly 34% detected once. Sequencing was carried out using blood. The source of these receptors is a human donor in good health. The CDR3 runs from the conserved cysteine through the conserved F or W. D genes are given only for firm matches. Not all rows give a size; the values are once, few, many and, for expanded clones, a class.

j_call v_call clone_size cdr3_length d_call cdr3_nt cdr3_aa
TRBJ2-5 TRBV28 . 14 . TGTGCCAGCAGTGGGGGACTTCACAGGGAGACCCAGTACTTC CASSGGLHRETQYF
TRBJ1-4 TRBV19 medium-sized 13 . TGTGCCAGTAAGGTCGGGGCTGGGGAAAAACTGTTTTTT CASKVGAGEKLFF
TRBJ2-7 TRBV12-3/TRBV12-4 . 15 . TGTGCCAGCAGTCTATTACTCACCATGGCCAACGAGCAGTACTTC CASSLLLTMANEQYF
TRBJ1-1 TRBV18 . 15 . TGTGCCAGCTCACCCCGAGGACAAATACTCACTGAAGCTTTTTTT CASSPRGQILTEAFF
TRBJ2-3 TRBV18 . 12 . TGTGCCAGCTCACGGGATCTGGATACGCAGTATTTT CASSRDLDTQYF
TRBJ1-1 TRBV6-5 few 16 . TGTGCCAGCAGCGCGCCCCCGGGGCCGGCGAACACTGAAGCTTTCTTT CASSAPPGPANTEAFF
TRBJ2-1 TRBV6-6 . 13 TRBD2 TGTGCCAGCAGCCCGAGCGGGAGGATTGAGCAGTTCTTC CASSPSGRIEQFF
TRBJ2-1 TRBV19 medium-sized 14 . TGTGCCAGTAGTATAGAGGGACCCTACAATGAGCAGTTCTTC CASSIEGPYNEQFF
TRBJ1-6 TRBV27 few 14 TRBD1 TGTGCCAGCAGTCGACAGGGCATGGGTTCACCCCTCCACTTT CASSRQGMGSPLHF
TRBJ2-7 TRBV30 few 14 TRBD2 TGTGCCTGGAGGCCCCCCGGGACTAGCTTGAAGCAGTACTTC CAWRPPGTSLKQYF
TRBJ1-1 TRBV19 . 16 TRBD1 TGTGCCAGTAGTATGTCTCCGACAGGGGGTAGAACTGAAGCTTTCTTT CASSMSPTGGRTEAFF
TRBJ1-2 TRBV19 . 13 . TGTGCCAGTAGCCATGACAGAGTCTATGGCTACACCTTC CASSHDRVYGYTF
TRBJ1-2 TRBV10-3 few 14 . TGTGCCATCAGTGACGGCAGGGCCTTGGGAGGCTACACCTTC CAISDGRALGGYTF
TRBJ2-3 TRBV27 medium-sized 15 TRBD2 TGTGCCAGCAGTTCCCCCCCAGCGGGGGCCATGAGGTGGTATTTT CASSSPPAGAMRWYF
TRBJ2-3 TRBV7-2 . 13 TRBD2 TGTGCCAGCAGCTCCGGGGGGGCGGATACGCAGTATTTT CASSSGGADTQYF
TRBJ2-7 TRBV5-6 . 12 . TGTGCCAGCAGCCCCGGACGGTACGAGCAGTACTTC CASSPGRYEQYF
TRBJ1-4 TRBV20-1 . 13 . TGCAGTGCTACTTGGGGTACAAATGAAAAACTGTTTTTT CSATWGTNEKLFF
TRBJ2-5 TRBV19 . 15 TRBD2 TGTGCCAGTAGTCTTGGGAGGGCCCTATCAGAGACCCAGTACTTC CASSLGRALSETQYF
TRBJ1-2 TRBV29-1 . 14 TRBD1 TGCAGCGTGGACAGGGGGCGGATTGATTATGGCTACACCTTC CSVDRGRIDYGYTF
TRBJ1-1 TRBV27 . 13 . TGTGCCAGCAGTTTACTCGATGCGAATGAAGCTTTCTTT CASSLLDANEAFF
TRBJ2-7 TRBV19 . 14 TRBD1 TGTGCCAGCTCATCGGGACAGGGCTCCTACGAGCAGTACTTC CASSSGQGSYEQYF
TRBJ1-4 TRBV20-1 once 13 TRBD1 TGCAGTGCTACGGACAGGGGTGGGGAAAAACTGTTTTTT CSATDRGGEKLFF
TRBJ1-3 TRBV12-3/TRBV12-4 . 13 . TGTGCCAGCAGTTTAGCGCATGGAAACACCATATATTTT CASSLAHGNTIYF
TRBJ1-5 TRBV6-5 few 13 . TGTGCCAGCAGTTATGCGAGGGGTCAGCCCCAGCATTTT CASSYARGQPQHF
TRBJ1-5 TRBV27 . 15 . TGTGCCAGCAGTTCCAAGACAGTCCGTGATCAGCCCCAGCATTTT CASSSKTVRDQPQHF
TRBJ2-1 TRBV27 few 15 TRBD2 TGTGCCAGCAGTTTATCAGCGGGAGTATGGGATGAGCAGTTCTTC CASSLSAGVWDEQFF
TRBJ2-1 TRBV6-5 medium-sized 15 . TGTGCCAGCAGTTCTCAGAGCGCCTCCTACAATGAGCAGTTCTTC CASSSQSASYNEQFF
TRBJ2-1 TRBV11-2 . 15 TRBD2 TGTGCCACCGTGCAAGGCGGGGGGGTCTACAATGAGCAGTTCTTC CATVQGGGVYNEQFF
TRBJ1-2 TRBV29-1 medium-sized 13 . TGCAGCGTTCCACGAACCGACAACTATGGCTACACCTTC CSVPRTDNYGYTF
TRBJ2-1 TRBV5-3 . 19 TRBD2 TGTGCCAGCAGCTTAGTAGGACTAGCGGGGGGGGGTTTCTACAATGAGCAGTTCTTC CASSLVGLAGGGFYNEQFF
TRBJ2-1 TRBV7-4 . 11 . TGTGCCAGCAGCTTAGGGGCAGGGCAGTTCTTC CASSLGAGQFF
TRBJ2-5 TRBV11-1 few 17 TRBD2 TGTGCCAGCAGCCCCAAACGGGGGGGGTCCGCTGGGGAGACCCAGTACTTC CASSPKRGGSAGETQYF
TRBJ2-1 TRBV6-2/TRBV6-3 . 14 TRBD1 TGTGCCAGCAGTTACCTAACTCGGACAGGAAAGCAGTTCTTC CASSYLTRTGKQFF
TRBJ1-1 TRBV29-1 medium-sized 12 . TGCAGCGTTGTTCCCAGGGGTACTGAAGCTTTCTTT CSVVPRGTEAFF
TRBJ2-5 TRBV6-2/TRBV6-3 few 12 . TGTGCCAGCAGCCCCCCCCAAGAGACCCAGTACTTC CASSPPQETQYF
TRBJ2-1 TRBV5-1 . 14 . TGCGCCAGCAGCTCGGGACCCCGAGACAATGAGCAGTTCTTC CASSSGPRDNEQFF
TRBJ1-1 TRBV18 . 16 . TGTGCCAGCTCACCAGGAGGGGCCCTTTTGAGGACTGAAGCTTTCTTT CASSPGGALLRTEAFF
TRBJ2-3 TRBV27 medium-sized 15 . TGTGCCAGCAGTTTCCGCCGGACAGGCACAGATACGCAGTATTTT CASSFRRTGTDTQYF
TRBJ2-5 TRBV19 medium-sized 15 . TGTGCCAGTAGTCCCAGGACAGTTATAGAAGAGACCCAGTACTTC CASSPRTVIEETQYF
TRBJ2-7 TRBV5-6 . 15 . TGTGCCAGCAGCTTTGAGGGCAGGGTCTCCTACGAGCAGTACTTC CASSFEGRVSYEQYF
TRBJ2-3 TRBV6-4 . 14 TRBD1 TGTGCCAGCAGTGACGGACAGGGCACAGATACGCAGTATTTT CASSDGQGTDTQYF
TRBJ2-7 TRBV5-6 medium-sized 14 . TGTGCCAGCAGCCCGGTGAGGAGCTCCTACGAGCAGTACTTC CASSPVRSSYEQYF
TRBJ2-5 TRBV7-6 few 15 . TGTGCCAGCAGCTTAATGGGTAGCGGAGGAGAGACCCAGTACTTC CASSLMGSGGETQYF
TRBJ1-1 TRBV27 few 15 TRBD1 TGTGCCAGCAGTTTGGGCGACAGGGGTTACACTGAAGCTTTCTTT CASSLGDRGYTEAFF
TRBJ1-6 TRBV11-2 once 15 TRBD1 TGTGCCAGCAGCATGGGACAGGGGGATAGTTCACCCCTCCACTTT CASSMGQGDSSPLHF
TRBJ2-7 TRBV4-2 . 16 . TGTGCCAGCAGCCAAGCCGAAGGACAGCTATTATACGAGCAGTACTTC CASSQAEGQLLYEQYF
TRBJ2-1 TRBV6-2/TRBV6-3 . 14 TRBD2 TGTGCCAGCAGTTCGGGACTAACCTACAATGAGCAGTTCTTC CASSSGLTYNEQFF
TRBJ1-1 TRBV6-5 . 12 . TGTGCCAGCCGGAATCTGGGCACTGAAGCTTTCTTT CASRNLGTEAFF
TRBJ1-1 TRBV6-2/TRBV6-3 few 13 . TGTGCCAGCAGTTCGTTAGGACTCACTGAAGCTTTCTTT CASSSLGLTEAFF
TRBJ2-7 TRBV6-5 . 14 TRBD1 TGTGCCAGCAGTTACATGGGACAGGGGGATGAGCAGTACTTC CASSYMGQGDEQYF
TRBJ1-5 TRBV6-1 . 13 . TGTGCCAGCAGGGCAGGGTACAATCAGCCCCAGCATTTT CASRAGYNQPQHF